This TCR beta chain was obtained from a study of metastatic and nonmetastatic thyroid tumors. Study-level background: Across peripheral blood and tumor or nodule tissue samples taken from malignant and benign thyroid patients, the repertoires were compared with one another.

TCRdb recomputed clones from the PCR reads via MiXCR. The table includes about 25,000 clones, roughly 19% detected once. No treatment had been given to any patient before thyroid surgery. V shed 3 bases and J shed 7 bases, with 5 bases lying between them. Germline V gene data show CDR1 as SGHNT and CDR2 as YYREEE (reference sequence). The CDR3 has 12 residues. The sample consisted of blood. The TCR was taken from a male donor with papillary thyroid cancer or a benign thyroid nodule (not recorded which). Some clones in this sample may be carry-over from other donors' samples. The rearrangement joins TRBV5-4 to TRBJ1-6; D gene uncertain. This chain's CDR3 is CASSWNNSPLHF. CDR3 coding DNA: TGTGCCAGCAGCTGGAACAATTCACCCCTCCACTTT.